These 2 T cell receptor beta chains came from one sample sequenced in a study of response to subunit inactivated influenza vaccine. TCRdb re-analysed the RT-PCR reads in MiXCR, keeping a single row per CDR3 protein. Found here are fewer than 600,000 distinct CDR3 sequences, under 8.5% of them singletons; the top ten hold around 13%. Material: PBMCs from blood, obtained roughly 24 months after vaccination. These receptors were collected from a man between 50 and 70 years old who received an inactivated influenza vaccine.

This chain connects TRBV3-1 to TRBJ2-1; tentatively, D is TRBD1 or TRBD2 (5 bases each). V dropped 5 bases and J dropped 0 bases, with 11 bases sitting between them. This CDR3 has 15 residues. Germline CDR1 and CDR2: LGHDT and YNNKEL (reference sequence). In DNA form, the CDR3 reads TGTGCCAGCAGCAGGGGACCAAGCTCCTACAATGAGCAGTTCTTC. Protein product: CASSRGPSSYNEQFF.

This clonotype has a count of ten or more. The rearrangement links TRBV7-9 to TRBJ2-3, with D unclear. Germline CDR1 and CDR2: SEHNR and FQNEAQ (reference sequence). The V and J ends lost 5 bases and 6 bases respectively, with 9 bases between them. This CDR3 region has 12 residues. CDR3 sequence reads: CASSLLGDTQYF. CDR3 DNA sequence: TGTGCCAGCAGCCTACTCGGGGATACGCAGTATTTT.